These 22 T cell receptor beta chains originate from one sample sequenced in a study of OX40 agonist ivuxolimab in advanced cancers. The data were produced by immunoSEQ multiplex PCR, yet TCRdb's version contains in-frame clones alone and is incomplete. This sample has around 80,000 clones; 87% occur once, and the top ten carry around 0.54%. This specimen consisted of CD4+ or CD8+ T cells sorted from blood, obtained in a trial of the OX40 agonist ivuxolimab. Receptors originate from an adult with an advanced solid tumor such as melanoma, head and neck, liver or kidney cancer.

The chain carries TRBV5-5 and TRBJ2-7, with D uncertain. The CDR3 covers 14 residues. Germline-derived CDR1 and CDR2 are SGHKS and YYEKEE (reference sequence). Trimming pared 0 bases from V and 9 bases from J, leaving 16 bases between. DNA of the CDR3: TGTGCCAGCAGCTTGGGGGGTAGCCGCGGAAGGCAGTACTTC. This encodes CASSLGGSRGRQYF.

The genes are TRBV11-2 and TRBJ1-5; 10 bases match TRBD1. V lost 3 bases and J lost 6; bases outside the gene matches: 5. This CDR3 spans 15 amino acids. Germline V gene sequence: CDR1 SGHAT, CDR2 FQNNGV. The CDR3 loop reads CASSLTGGDSQPQHF. DNA for the CDR3: TGTGCCAGCAGCTTGACAGGGGGCGACTCTCAGCCCCAGCATTTT.

The chain combines TRBV6-5 with TRBJ2-1, with no clear D. Germline V gives CDR1 MNHEY, CDR2 SVGAGI. V was clipped by 8 bases and J by 10 bases, with 12 bases between them. This CDR3 contains 11 residues. The CDR3 DNA is TGTGCCAGCTCCCGAGAGCTAGAGCAGTTCTTC. Protein: CASSRELEQFF.

V and J are TRBV6-5 and TRBJ2-7; the D is unclear. The germline gives CDR1 MNHEY, CDR2 SVGAGI. The CDR3 runs 14 residues. Trimming left V 7 bases short and J 4 bases short, with 17 bases between. CDR3 loop: CASKRSLPSYEQYF. DNA of the CDR3: TGTGCCAGCAAACGGTCCCTCCCCTCTTACGAGCAGTACTTC.

The genes are TRBV11-2 and TRBJ1-1, with D possibly TRBD1 on 6 matching bases. The CDR3 is 15 residues long. Germline CDR1 SGHAT, CDR2 FQNNGV. Trimming pared 4 bases from V and 5 bases from J, leaving 17 bases between. The CDR3 nucleotides are TGTGCCAGCAGCTCCCGACTAGGGGGAAATACTGAAGCTTTCTTT. This translates into CASSSRLGGNTEAFF.

V is TRBV6-1 and J is TRBJ1-1; 10 bases fit TRBD1. The ends lost 3 bases at V and 5 bases at J; junction bases unmatched: 12. Germline loops: CDR1 MNHNS, CDR2 SASEGT. CDR3 length: 17 amino acids. The CDR3 DNA reads TGTGCCAGCAGTGACAAACTGGGGACAGGGGCCGGGACTGAAGCTTTCTTT. It specifies CASSDKLGTGAGTEAFF.

V is TRBV2 and J is TRBJ1-1; D gene unclear. CDR3 length: 14 residues. Trimming took off 4 bases at V and 3 bases at J, with 12 bases between the two ends. CDR1 and CDR2 (germline): SNHLY, FYNNEI. CDR3 in amino acids: CASSGQVGYTEAFF. The DNA for the CDR3 is TGTGCCAGCAGTGGGCAGGTCGGATACACTGAAGCTTTCTTT.

This clone has a handful of counts. The chain carries TRBV30 and TRBJ1-2; D remains ambiguous. Germline CDR1 is GTSNPN and CDR2 is SVGIG (reference sequence). The CDR3 covers 13 residues. Trimming removed 0 bases from V and 5 bases from J, with 10 bases in between. The CDR3 bases are TGTGCCTGGAGTGTGATGGACCTATATGGCTACACCTTC. As protein: CAWSVMDLYGYTF.

The rearrangement uses TRBV30 and TRBJ2-1, with a weak D call TRBD2 (5 bases). Germline V CDR1 and CDR2: GTSNPN, SVGIG (reference sequence). The CDR3 length is 15 residues. The V gene lost 0 bases and the J gene lost 9 bases, with 18 bases spanning the gap. The CDR3 DNA sequence: TGTGCCTGGAGTGTACTCGACTATTATACGACTGAGCAGTTCTTC. The encoded protein is CAWSVLDYYTTEQFF.

The V call is TRBV10-3, the J call TRBJ1-5, with no clear D. Trimming shortened V by 2 bases and J by 5 bases, and 4 bases separated the two germline ends. The CDR3 is 12 amino acids. The germline V gene encodes CDR1 ENHRY and CDR2 SYGVKD. In nucleotides, the CDR3 is TGTGCCATCAGTGAGGGCGATCAGCCCCAGCATTTT. Its translation is CAISEGDQPQHF.

V is TRBV18 and J is TRBJ2-7, with D perhaps TRBD1 or TRBD2 (5 bases each). Trimming stripped 2 bases from V and 9 bases from J, with 17 bases between. This CDR3 is built from 14 residues. Germline CDR1 and CDR2: KGHSH and LQKENI. The CDR3 DNA is TGTGCCAGCTCACCATACGCCGGGACCGCGACGCAGTACTTC. Residues: CASSPYAGTATQYF.

This clone was observed a single time. This sample includes further DNA sequences coding for the same CDR3. CDR3 sequence (DNA): TGTGCCAGCAGTACACTCCGCACAGATACGCAGTATTTT. Amino acid sequence: CASSTLRTDTQYF. This chain connects TRBV28 to TRBJ2-3; unclear D gene. CDR1 is MDHEN and CDR2 is SYDVKM in the germline V gene. V lost 5 bases, J lost 1 base, and 7 bases lay in between. This CDR3 has 13 amino acids.

This chain joins TRBV6-5 and TRBJ2-7, with 8 bases fitting TRBD1. Germline trimming cut 8 bases from V and 6 bases from J; bases unmatched to any gene: 6. Germline V gene sequence: CDR1 MNHEY, CDR2 SVGAGI. This CDR3 comprises 12 residues. The CDR3 sequence: CASRDRLTEQYF. In DNA form, the CDR3 reads TGTGCCAGCCGGGACAGGCTTACCGAGCAGTACTTC.

The chain carries TRBV2 and TRBJ1-2; TRBD1 matches at 8 bases. The germline V gene has CDR1 SNHLY and CDR2 FYNNEI. Trimming at V came to 3 bases and at J to 5 bases, leaving 8 bases not matched to a gene. The CDR3 spans 15 residues. CDR3 nucleotides: TGTGCCAGCAGTGACGTCAGGGGGCGCCATTATGGCTACACCTTC. It codes for CASSDVRGRHYGYTF.

This rearrangement joins TRBV30 to TRBJ1-2; D is unresolved. There are 13 residues in the CDR3. CDR1 and CDR2 from the germline V gene are GTSNPN and SVGIG (reference sequence). The ends were cut back, 7 bases at V and 1 base at J, with 13 bases in the middle. CDR3 region: CASTDGLNYGYTF. CDR3 in DNA: TGTGCCTCCACGGACGGGCTTAACTATGGCTACACCTTC.

The CDR3 loop is CASHTGGLLHF. Written as DNA, the CDR3 is TGTGCCAGTCACACAGGGGGCCTCTTACATTTT. This sequence joins TRBV19 and TRBJ1-5; TRBD1 agrees at 9 bases. CDR1 and CDR2 (germline): LNHDA, SQIVND (reference sequence). After removal of 8 bases from V and 16 bases from J, the junction contained 9 bases not matched to a gene. This CDR3 comprises 11 residues.

The chain employs TRBV6-1 and TRBJ1-5, with no clear D. V lost 4 bases and J lost 5, with 12 bases in between. This CDR3 is built from 14 residues. The germline CDR1 and CDR2 sequences are MNHNS and SASEGT. DNA of the CDR3: TGTGCCAGCAGTGTCTTTCGGCAGGATCAGCCCCAGCATTTT. This encodes CASSVFRQDQPQHF.

J is TRBJ2-3 and V is TRBV18, with D uncertain. Germline V gives CDR1 KGHSH, CDR2 LQKENI. Trimming cost V 4 bases and J 1 base, with 3 bases left between them. This CDR3 contains 12 residues. CDR3 amino acids: CASSQGTDTQYF. The CDR3 region has the DNA TGTGCCAGCTCACAGGGCACAGATACGCAGTATTTT.

The gene calls are TRBV2 and TRBJ1-5, with D perhaps matching TRBD1 (6 bases). Germline CDR1 SNHLY, CDR2 FYNNEI. This CDR3 spans 13 amino acids. V shed 2 bases and J shed 6 bases, with 8 bases lying between them. The CDR3 region is CASSEQGSQPQHF. For the CDR3, the DNA is TGTGCCAGCAGTGAACAGGGGAGTCAGCCCCAGCATTTT.

The chain joins TRBV14 to TRBJ2-7, with 9 bases aligning to TRBD1. CDR1 is SGHDN and CDR2 is FVKESK in the germline V gene. V dropped 5 bases and J dropped 4; count of bases not matched to a gene: 9. The length of the CDR3 is 15 residues. The DNA of the CDR3 is TGTGCCAGCAGCGGATCCGGGACAGGGTCGTACGAGCAGTACTTC. Encoded protein: CASSGSGTGSYEQYF.

This chain links TRBV30 with TRBJ2-2; 7 bases fit TRBD2. J gave up 5 bases and V 4 bases, and 10 bases lay outside the gene matches. This CDR3 has 15 residues. CDR1 is GTSNPN and CDR2 is SVGIG in the germline V gene (reference sequence). CDR3 bases: TGTGCCTGGACGGTGAGGGGAGGGGTTACCGGGGAGCTGTTTTTT. Translated, it gives CAWTVRGGVTGELFF.

This clone was observed a handful of times. CDR3 nucleotides: TGTGCCAGCAGCCCTCTAGCGGGAGGAACCTACGAGCAGTACTTC. Translated: CASSPLAGGTYEQYF. This rearrangement joins TRBV11-2 to TRBJ2-7; 11 bases are a match to TRBD2. The ends lost 5 bases at V and 2 bases at J; junction bases unmatched: 5. CDR1 and CDR2 from the germline V gene are SGHAT and FQNNGV. There are 15 residues in the CDR3.